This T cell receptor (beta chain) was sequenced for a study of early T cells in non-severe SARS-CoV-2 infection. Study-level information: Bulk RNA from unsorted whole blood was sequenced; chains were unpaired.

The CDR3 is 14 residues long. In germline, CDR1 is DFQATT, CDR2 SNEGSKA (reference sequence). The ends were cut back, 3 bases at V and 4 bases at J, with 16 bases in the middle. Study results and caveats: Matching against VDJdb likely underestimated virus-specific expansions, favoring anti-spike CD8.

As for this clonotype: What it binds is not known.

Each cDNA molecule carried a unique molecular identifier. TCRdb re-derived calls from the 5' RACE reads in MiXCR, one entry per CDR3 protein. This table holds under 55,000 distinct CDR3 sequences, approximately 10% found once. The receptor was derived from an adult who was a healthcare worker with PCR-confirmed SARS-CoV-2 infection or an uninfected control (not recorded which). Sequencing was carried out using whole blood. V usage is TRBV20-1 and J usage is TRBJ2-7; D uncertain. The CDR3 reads CSASAHRARYEQYF. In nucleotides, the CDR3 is TGCAGTGCTAGTGCCCATAGGGCCAGATACGAGCAGTACTTC.